The clone carrying this T cell receptor (beta chain) was counted at least ten times. Its antigen is as yet unknown. Libraries of TCR beta came from iRepertoire HTBI primers plus Arm-PCR of CDR3 regions. Via MiXCR, TCRdb re-called the multiplex PCR reads, giving one row per CDR3 protein. The sample has 500,000 or so distinct CDR3 sequences; roughly 16% are singletons. This specimen belongs to a study of regulatory T cells in long-lasting Graves disease. Background on the study: Newly diagnosed Graves' patients took antithyroid drugs under 3 months.

The time point was: newly diagnosed GD, antithyroid drugs for less than 3 months. With RNA extracted from PBMCs as input, the TCR library was made. Investigators report Graves' disease was diagnosed under American Thyroid Association guidelines. Overall study findings and caveats: The TCR repertoire of persistent Graves' patients was less diverse than that of newly diagnosed ones.

V shed 5 bases, J shed 12 bases, and the junction held 13 bases outside the gene matches. The CDR3 is made up of 16 amino acids. Germline lookup yields CDR1 SNHLY and CDR2 FYNNEI. The sample was also linked to a second study, of T cells in Graves' hyperthyroidism and ophthalmopathy. That source reports: Criteria for exclusion of patients were uncontrolled infection, other autoimmune disease, pregnancy or lactation.

The receptor was derived from a woman aged 40 to 65 with Graves disease. This material consisted of peripheral blood mononuclear cells (PBMCs), taken at new diagnosis, from a patient treated with antithyroid drugs. This chain joins TRBV2 and TRBJ2-1; 13 nucleotides agree with TRBD2. CDR3 protein: CASSPSGTSGMIGQFF. As DNA, the CDR3 is TGTGCCAGCAGTCCATCCGGGACTAGCGGGATGATAGGGCAGTTCTTC.